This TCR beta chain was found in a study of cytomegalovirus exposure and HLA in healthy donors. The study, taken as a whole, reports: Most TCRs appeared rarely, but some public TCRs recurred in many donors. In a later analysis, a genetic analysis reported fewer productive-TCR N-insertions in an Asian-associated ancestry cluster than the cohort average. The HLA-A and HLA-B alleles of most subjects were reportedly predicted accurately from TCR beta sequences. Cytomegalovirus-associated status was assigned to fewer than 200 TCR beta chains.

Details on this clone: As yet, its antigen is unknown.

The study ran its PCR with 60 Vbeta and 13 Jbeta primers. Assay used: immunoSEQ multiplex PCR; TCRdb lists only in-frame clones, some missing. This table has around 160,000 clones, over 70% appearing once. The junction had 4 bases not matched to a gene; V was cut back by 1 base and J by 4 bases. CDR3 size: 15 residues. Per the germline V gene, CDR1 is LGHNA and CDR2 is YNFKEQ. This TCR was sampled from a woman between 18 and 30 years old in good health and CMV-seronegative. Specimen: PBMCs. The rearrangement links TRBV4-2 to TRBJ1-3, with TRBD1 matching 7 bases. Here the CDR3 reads CASSQGQGEGNTIYF. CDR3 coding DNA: TGTGCCAGCAGCCAAGGGCAGGGGGAAGGAAACACCATATATTTT.